This paragraph reports one TCR beta chain. Its cognate antigen is unknown. This record comes from a study of T cell responses to AZD1222 COVID-19 vaccine. Overall study context: Analyses pooled second doses at about 4 or about 12 weeks.

Whole-study results and caveats: At baseline, just a handful of AZD1222 recipients tested seropositive. The peak T cell response came first, and repertoires were sampled only after it.

The table came from immunoSEQ multiplex PCR; TCRdb's copy has only in-frame clones and leaves some out. The table lists some 120,000 clones, around 90% of them singletons, with 4% to 4.5% in the top ten. The CDR3 is 13 residues long. The V gene lost 5 bases and the J gene lost 4 bases, with 11 bases spanning the gap. The germline V gene encodes CDR1 SGHTA and CDR2 FQGNSA. Sequencing was performed on peripheral blood, taken on day 0 of AZD1222 vaccination. V is TRBV7-2 and J is TRBJ1-2; D perhaps matches TRBD1 (5 bases). The receptor comes from an adult in good health. CDR3 loop: CASSPGTGYGYTF. The CDR3 region has the DNA TGTGCCAGCAGCCCCGGGACGGGCTATGGCTACACCTTC. Full variable domain (outside the CDR3, taken from reference TRBV7-2 and TRBJ1-2): GAGVSQSPSNKVTEKGKDVELRCDPISGHTALYWYRQSLGQGLEFLIYFQGNSAPDKSGLPSDRFSAERTGGSVSTLTIQRTQQEDSAVYLCASSPGTGYGYTFGSGTRLTVV.